A selection of T cell receptor beta chains follows, all from one sample in a study of neurological immune-mediated disorders. TCRdb analysed the 5' RACE reads with MiXCR anew, one entry per CDR3 protein. The sample has 25,000 to 30,000 distinct CDR3 sequences; approximately 15% are singletons. The sample consisted of CD4+ T cells from blood. The receptors shown here come from a female donor with HTLV-1-associated myelopathy (HAM/TSP). Both conserved end residues are part of each CDR3. D genes are given only for firm matches. Expanded clones get a size class; other rows say once, few or many, or leave the size out.

>TRBD2|TRBV7-2|many|TRBJ2-3
CASSQRGGDTQYF
TGTGCCAGCAGCCAACGGGGGGGAGATACGCAGTATTTT
>NA|TRBV7-8|NA|TRBJ2-1
CASSLSGVDGTVF
TGTGCCAGCAGCTTATCGGGCGTGGACGGGACTGTCTTC
>TRBD1|TRBV27|NA|TRBJ1-6
CASSLQGTGVGTPLHF
TGTGCCAGCAGTTTACAGGGGACAGGGGTCGGAACACCCCTCCACTTT
>NA|TRBV19|many|TRBJ1-5
CASSIEPGGQPQHF
TGTGCCAGTAGTATAGAGCCAGGAGGTCAGCCCCAGCATTTT
>NA|TRBV20-1|many|TRBJ2-7
CSARVPVGGEQYF
TGCAGTGCTAGAGTCCCCGTGGGGGGCGAGCAGTACTTC
>TRBD2|TRBV5-5|many|TRBJ2-5
CASSGTSGSIETQYF
TGTGCCAGCAGTGGGACTAGCGGGAGCATAGAGACCCAGTACTTC
>NA|TRBV5-5|many|TRBJ1-5
CASSLGARGENQPQHF
TGTGCCAGCAGCTTGGGTGCGAGGGGCGAAAATCAGCCCCAGCATTTT
>NA|TRBV6-5|NA|TRBJ2-3
CANRTPQTDTQYF
TGTGCCAACAGGACTCCACAGACAGATACTCAGTATTTT
>NA|TRBV5-1|many|TRBJ1-1
CASSGGYQGETEAFF
TGCGCCAGCAGTGGGGGGTACCAGGGTGAGACTGAAGCTTTCTTT
>TRBD1|TRBV14|many|TRBJ1-4
CASSQLTGGGEKLFF
TGTGCCAGCAGCCAGCTAACAGGGGGCGGTGAAAAACTGTTTTTT
>NA|TRBV6-5|many|TRBJ1-6
CASSYRGSYNSPLHF
TGTGCCAGCAGTTATCGGGGCTCCTATAATTCACCCCTCCACTTT
>NA|TRBV20-1|many|TRBJ2-1
CSGRRGKLTEQFF
TGCAGTGGCCGCCGGGGGAAACTGACCGAGCAGTTCTTC
>NA|TRBV21-1|many|TRBJ2-3
CASSKRSHTDTQYF
TGTGCCAGCAGCAAAAGGAGTCACACAGATACGCAGTATTTT
>NA|TRBV25-1|many|TRBJ1-4
CASSETRGEKLFF
TGTGCCAGCAGTGAGACCAGGGGTGAAAAACTGTTTTTT
>NA|TRBV4-2|NA|TRBJ2-3
CASSQELLAGSTDTQYF
TGTGCCAGCAGCCAAGAGCTACTAGCCGGGAGCACAGATACGCAGTATTTT
>NA|TRBV5-1|many|TRBJ1-5
CASSLDQPQHF
TGCGCCAGCAGCTTGGATCAGCCCCAGCATTTT
>NA|TRBV6-1|many|TRBJ2-7
CAIPGTMDEQYF
TGTGCCATCCCCGGGACGATGGACGAGCAGTACTTC
>NA|TRBV27|many|TRBJ2-1
CASSPSGGGGYYEQFF
TGTGCCAGCAGTCCCTCCGGAGGGGGGGGGTACTATGAGCAGTTCTTC
>TRBD2|TRBV5-1|many|TRBJ2-1
CASSPEGLAGGLGEQFF
TGCGCCAGCAGCCCCGAGGGACTAGCGGGAGGATTGGGTGAGCAGTTCTTC
>TRBD2|TRBV12-3/TRBV12-4|many|TRBJ2-3
CASSLTSGASTDTQYF
TGTGCCAGCAGTCTGACTAGCGGGGCTAGCACAGATACGCAGTATTTT
>NA|TRBV6-5|many|TRBJ2-7
CASSYSETTAFYEQYF
TGTGCCAGCAGTTACTCCGAGACAACAGCCTTCTACGAGCAGTACTTC
>NA|TRBV13|many|TRBJ1-2
CASSLGQLANYGYTF
TGTGCCAGCAGCTTAGGGCAGCTAGCTAACTATGGCTACACCTTC
>NA|TRBV28|medium-sized|TRBJ1-1
CASSLKQGGGTEAFF
TGTGCCAGCAGTTTAAAACAGGGAGGAGGCACTGAAGCTTTCTTT
>NA|TRBV5-4|NA|TRBJ2-7
CASTSGGSEQYF
TGTGCCAGCACGAGTGGGGGTTCCGAGCAGTACTTC
>NA|TRBV27|many|TRBJ1-5
CASSWQPGQPQHF
TGTGCCAGCAGTTGGCAGCCCGGTCAGCCCCAGCATTTT
>NA|TRBV28|many|TRBJ2-7
CASTQTVPVAYEQYF
TGTGCCAGCACTCAAACTGTCCCCGTCGCCTACGAGCAGTACTTC
>TRBD2|TRBV12-3/TRBV12-4|medium-sized|TRBJ2-7
CASSLRRETEQYF
TGTGCCAGCAGTTTACGGCGGGAGACCGAGCAGTACTTC
>TRBD2|TRBV6-6|many|TRBJ2-2
CASTKGGTSGRGATGELFF
TGTGCCAGCACTAAGGGAGGGACTAGCGGGAGGGGGGCCACCGGGGAGCTGTTTTTT
>NA|TRBV27|NA|TRBJ2-3
CASRSLGTDTQYF
TGTGCCAGCAGGTCCTTGGGAACAGATACGCAGTATTTT
>TRBD2|TRBV20-1|medium-sized|TRBJ2-3
CSATPGLAATDTQYF
TGCAGTGCTACGCCGGGACTAGCTGCAACAGATACGCAGTATTTT
>TRBD2|TRBV20-1|many|TRBJ2-3
CSAHLAETDTQYF
TGCAGTGCCCACCTAGCGGAAACAGATACGCAGTATTTT
>NA|TRBV12-3/TRBV12-4|many|TRBJ2-3
CASSFVSGGTDTQYF
TGTGCCAGCAGTTTTGTGTCCGGGGGTACAGATACGCAGTATTTT
>TRBD1|TRBV5-1|NA|TRBJ2-6
CASSSRTGTNVLTF
TGCGCCAGCAGCTCAAGGACAGGGACCAACGTCCTGACTTTC
>TRBD2|TRBV7-2|many|TRBJ2-7
CASSSGLAYEQYF
TGTGCCAGCAGCTCGGGACTAGCCTACGAGCAGTACTTC
>NA|TRBV9|NA|TRBJ1-1
CASSSGQDTEAFF
TGTGCCAGCAGCTCGGGACAAGACACTGAAGCTTTCTTT
>NA|TRBV20-1|many|TRBJ1-1
CSAQGNTEAFF
TGCAGTGCGCAAGGGAACACTGAAGCTTTCTTT
>NA|TRBV9|many|TRBJ2-3
CASSVRGSPSTDTQYF
TGTGCCAGCAGCGTAAGAGGCAGTCCATCCACAGATACGCAGTATTTT
>NA|TRBV7-8|many|TRBJ2-7
CASSLVSEQYF
TGTGCCAGCAGCCTGGTAAGCGAGCAGTACTTC
>TRBD2|TRBV7-6|many|TRBJ2-3
CASSLSGRGTDTQYF
TGTGCCAGCAGCTTAAGCGGGAGAGGGACAGATACGCAGTATTTT
>NA|TRBV18|NA|TRBJ1-1
CASSPLDGENTEAFF
TGTGCCAGCTCACCACTGGACGGAGAGAACACTGAAGCTTTCTTT
>TRBD1|TRBV20-1|medium-sized|TRBJ1-4
CSARAGQGARSEKLFF
TGCAGTGCTAGAGCGGGACAGGGGGCGAGGTCTGAAAAACTGTTTTTT
>TRBD2|TRBV2|many|TRBJ2-7
CASRGTRDYEQYF
TGTGCCAGCAGGGGGACTAGGGACTACGAGCAGTACTTC
>NA|TRBV20-1|many|TRBJ2-1
CSARDPRGNEQFF
TGCAGTGCTAGAGATCCACGGGGCAATGAGCAGTTCTTC
>NA|TRBV5-8|many|TRBJ2-1
CASSLVIFGQKSYNEQFF
TGTGCCAGCAGCTTGGTTATTTTTGGACAGAAATCCTACAATGAGCAGTTCTTC
>NA|TRBV20-1|many|TRBJ2-7
CSASVRAANSYEQYF
TGCAGTGCTAGTGTTCGGGCAGCAAACTCCTACGAGCAGTACTTC
>TRBD1|TRBV7-9|many|TRBJ2-7
CASSLWTGGEQYF
TGTGCCAGCAGCCTATGGACAGGGGGCGAGCAGTACTTC
>NA|TRBV29-1|NA|TRBJ1-1
CSGMDSEENTEAFF
TGCAGCGGTATGGACAGTGAGGAGAACACTGAAGCTTTCTTT
>NA|TRBV5-6|many|TRBJ2-3
CASTRAPVGDTQYF
TGTGCCAGCACCCGGGCGCCTGTAGGGGATACGCAGTATTTT
>NA|TRBV3-1|once|TRBJ1-5
CASSQGRGNQPQHF
TGTGCCAGCAGCCAGGGACGCGGTAATCAGCCCCAGCATTTT
>TRBD1|TRBV6-1|many|TRBJ2-7
CASTVGISGQGYSEQYF
TGTGCCAGCACCGTCGGAATATCGGGACAGGGTTATAGCGAGCAGTACTTC
>TRBD1|TRBV10-3|many|TRBJ2-1
CAISRQGATYNEQFF
TGTGCCATCAGCCGACAGGGCGCGACCTACAATGAGCAGTTCTTC
>NA|TRBV2|many|TRBJ2-5
CASTGLGGETQYF
TGTGCCAGCACCGGACTAGGGGGTGAGACCCAGTACTTC
>NA|TRBV5-1|NA|TRBJ1-4
CASSLDGRVLCRNEKLFF
TGCGCCAGCAGCTTGGATGGTAGGGTGCTGTGCCGTAATGAAAAACTGTTTTTT
>TRBD2|TRBV2|many|TRBJ2-7
CASSSTAGGEQYF
TGTGCCAGCAGCTCCACGGCGGGGGGGGAGCAGTACTTC
>NA|TRBV5-1|many|TRBJ1-4
CASSLVSTRFTAGEKLFF
TGCGCCAGCAGCTTGGTATCGACACGGTTCACGGCCGGTGAAAAACTGTTTTTT
>TRBD2|TRBV20-1|many|TRBJ2-5
CSALPGLARETQYF
TGCAGTGCTCTCCCGGGACTAGCGAGGGAGACCCAGTACTTC
>TRBD2|TRBV20-1|many|TRBJ2-7
CSSGRGSYEQYF
TGCTCAAGCGGGAGGGGATCCTACGAGCAGTACTTC
>TRBD2|TRBV20-1|many|TRBJ2-5
CSAPASGGTQETQYF
TGCAGTGCCCCCGCCAGCGGGGGGACGCAAGAGACCCAGTACTTC